This T cell receptor (beta chain) was recovered during a study of CD8 T cells in Susac syndrome. The patients who served as multiple sclerosis controls were treatment-naive and had stable or active relapsing-remitting disease that fulfilled the revised McDonald criteria. FACS was used to enrich TEMRA cells, whereas the CD8+ and CD4+ T cells were obtained by negative isolation. Random hexamers were used to reverse transcribe an amount of about 0.5 to 1 ug RNA. Each CDR3 protein is one row after TCRdb ran MiXCR on the immunoSEQ multiplex PCR reads. The sample shows about 280,000 distinct CDR3 sequences, around 83% of them seen only once. Germline values: CDR1 MGHDK, CDR2 SYGVNS. This CDR3 spans 15 amino acids. V lost 1 base and J 2 bases, leaving 12 bases between the germline ends.

The sequence derives from a human donor with multiple sclerosis. The V gene is TRBV25-1, the J gene TRBJ2-7, with D possibly being TRBD1 (6 bases). The sequenced sample was CD8+ T cells from PBMCs. The CDR3 loop reads CASSESLDRTYEQYF. DNA for the CDR3: TGTGCCAGCAGTGAATCCCTGGACAGAACCTACGAGCAGTACTTC.